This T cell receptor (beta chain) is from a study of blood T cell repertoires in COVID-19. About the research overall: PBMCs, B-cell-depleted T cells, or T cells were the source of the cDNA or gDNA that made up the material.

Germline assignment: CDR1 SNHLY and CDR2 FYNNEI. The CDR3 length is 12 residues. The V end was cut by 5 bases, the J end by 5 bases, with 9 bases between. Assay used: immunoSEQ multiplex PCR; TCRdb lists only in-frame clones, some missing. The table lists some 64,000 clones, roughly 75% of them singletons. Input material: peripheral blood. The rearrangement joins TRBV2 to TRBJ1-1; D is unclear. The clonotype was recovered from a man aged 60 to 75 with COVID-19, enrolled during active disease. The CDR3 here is CASSSAGTEAFF. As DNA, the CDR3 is TGTGCCAGCAGTTCGGCGGGAACTGAAGCTTTCTTT.